Shown below are 5 T cell receptor beta chains from a single sample sequenced in a study of shared clonotypes between healthy human individuals. Produced via immunoSEQ multiplex PCR; TCRdb's table is partial and in-frame only. This sample has some 1.4 million clones, with approximately 96% found just once. The sample taken for sequencing was naive CD4+ T cells sorted from blood. The subset denotes: CD45RA+ positively selected. These receptors all come from a man aged 25 to 40 in good health.

V is TRBV4-1 and J is TRBJ2-3; 8 bases line up with TRBD2. The trim removed 4 bases at V and 2 bases at J, leaving 11 bases unmatched. The CDR3 runs to 17 residues. The germline gives CDR1 MGHRA, CDR2 YSYEKL. The CDR3 is CASSRPIAGRFTDTQYF. CDR3 coding DNA: TGCGCCAGCAGCCGCCCAATAGCGGGACGTTTCACAGATACGCAGTATTTT.

Details on this clone: The same CDR3 also results from other DNA sequences found in this sample. The V gene is TRBV5-1, the J gene TRBJ1-1, with a tentative D call TRBD1 (5 bases). There are 13 residues in the CDR3. Per the germline V gene, CDR1 is SGHRS and CDR2 is YFSETQ. Trimming took 3 bases from V and 5 from J, leaving 11 bases between them. Here the CDR3 reads CASSSGTATEAFF. In nucleotides, the CDR3 is TGCGCCAGCAGCTCCGGGACGGCAACTGAAGCTTTCTTT.

This clone is a singleton in its sample. The gene calls are TRBV19 and TRBJ1-1; no firm D call. The CDR3 extends over 15 amino acids. Trimming shortened V by 3 bases and J by 1 base, and 12 bases separated the two germline ends. The V gene's germline CDR1 is LNHDA and CDR2 SQIVND (reference sequence). CDR3 sequence reads: CASSILIARNTEAFF. CDR3 nucleotide sequence: TGTGCCAGTAGTATCCTTATAGCCAGGAACACTGAAGCTTTCTTT.

This sequence joins TRBV19 and TRBJ1-1; 7 positions match TRBD1. The length of the CDR3 is 14 residues. V gave up 3 bases and J gave up 2 bases; unmatched junction bases: 3. Germline V CDR1 and CDR2: LNHDA, SQIVND (reference sequence). The CDR3 protein is CASSIPGGNTEAFF. As DNA, the CDR3 is TGTGCCAGTAGTATCCCAGGGGGAAACACTGAAGCTTTCTTT.

This rearrangement joins TRBV28 to TRBJ2-1; TRBD2 matches 7 bases. The V segment lost 5 bases and the J segment 8 bases; nucleotides outside the gene matches: 9. CDR1 MDHEN and CDR2 SYDVKM come from the germline V gene. The CDR3 is 14 residues long. CDR3 bases: TGTGCCAGCAGTGCCCTAGCGGCGAGCGATGAGCAGTTCTTC. Translating gives CASSALAASDEQFF.